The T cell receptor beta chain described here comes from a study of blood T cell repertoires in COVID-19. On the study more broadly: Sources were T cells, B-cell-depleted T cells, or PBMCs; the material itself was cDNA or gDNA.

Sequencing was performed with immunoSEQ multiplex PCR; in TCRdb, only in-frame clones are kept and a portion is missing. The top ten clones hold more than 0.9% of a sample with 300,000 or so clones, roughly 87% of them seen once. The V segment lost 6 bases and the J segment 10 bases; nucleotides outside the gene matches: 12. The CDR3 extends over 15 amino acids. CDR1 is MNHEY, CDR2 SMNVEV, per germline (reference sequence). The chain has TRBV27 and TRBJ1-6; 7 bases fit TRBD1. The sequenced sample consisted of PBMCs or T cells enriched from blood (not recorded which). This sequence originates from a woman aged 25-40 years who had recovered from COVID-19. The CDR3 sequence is CASRPEGARRSPLHF. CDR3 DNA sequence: TGTGCCAGCAGACCAGAGGGGGCGCGTCGCTCACCCCTCCACTTT.